This T cell receptor (beta chain) was sequenced for a study of post-analysis software for immune sequencing data. General observations from the study: Under the F measure, samples that were prepared in one batch clustered strongly together. Higher frequency in patients than in controls was seen for about five TRBV segments, with TRBV5-6, TRBV5-1 and TRBV20-1 among them.

This clonotype was seen only a few times. The antigen remains undetermined. Researchers reported that TCR beta cDNA libraries carried unique molecular identifiers. Each CDR3 protein gets one entry after TCRdb re-called the PCR reads with MiXCR. The sample lists a few hundred thousand distinct CDR3 sequences; 30% to 40% were seen once. Germline V CDR1 and CDR2: MGHDK, SYGVNS. J was trimmed by 0 bases and V by 6 bases; bases with no gene match: 4. The CDR3 length is 15 residues. The gene calls are TRBV25-1 and TRBJ1-4, with 7 bases fitting TRBD1. The origin of this receptor is a girl between 2 and 17 years old with multiple sclerosis. The specimen was blood. CDR3 nucleotide sequence: TGTGCCAGCAGCACTCAGGGGGCAACTAATGAAAAACTGTTTTTT. It translates to CASSTQGATNEKLFF.